Listed here are 14 T cell receptor beta chains from one sample, sequenced in a study of shared clonotypes between healthy human individuals. TCRdb keeps only in-frame clones here, not all; method: immunoSEQ multiplex PCR. The sample holds approximately 2,300,000 clones, approximately 90% seen once. Material for sequencing was naive CD4+ T cells from PBMCs. Regarding subset: CD45RA+ positively selected. All receptors derive from a young man in good health. Some clones in this sample may be carry-over from other donors' samples.

V usage is TRBV19 and J usage is TRBJ2-1; 10 nucleotides align to TRBD2. Germline V gives CDR1 LNHDA, CDR2 SQIVND (reference sequence). The CDR3 is 16 amino acids. Trimming removed 3 bases from V and 8 bases from J; junction bases left unmatched: 10. The CDR3 is CASSILESGRADEQFF. The CDR3 DNA reads as TGTGCCAGTAGTATTCTGGAAAGCGGGAGGGCCGATGAGCAGTTCTTC.

Remarks on this clone: This sample includes further DNA sequences coding for the same CDR3. J is TRBJ2-5 and V is TRBV9; a weak D match, TRBD2 (5 bases). The CDR3 covers 13 residues. Germline V gives CDR1 SGDLS, CDR2 YYNGEE. Trimming took off 0 bases at V and 4 bases at J, with 7 bases between the two ends. The CDR3 here is CASSVGSGETQYF. CDR3 coding DNA: TGTGCCAGCAGCGTAGGGAGCGGAGAGACCCAGTACTTC.

This clone was counted a few times. The sample has other DNA sequences that encode this CDR3 too. V and J are TRBV5-1 and TRBJ1-5; 9 positions agree with TRBD1. V lost 4 bases, J lost 6 bases, and 5 bases stayed unmatched. The CDR3 is 14 residues long. Germline assignment: CDR1 SGHRS and CDR2 YFSETQ. CDR3 coding DNA: TGCGCCAGCAGCCTGACAGGGGGAGGTCAGCCCCAGCATTTT. It specifies CASSLTGGGQPQHF.

The chain carries TRBV6-1 and TRBJ1-3; D may be TRBD1 (5 bases). The length of the CDR3 is 14 residues. The ends were cut back, 8 bases at V and 2 bases at J, with 13 bases in the middle. Germline CDR1 reads MNHNS; CDR2 reads SASEGT. The DNA for the CDR3 is TGTGCCAGCTATGTCCCGGGACCTGGAAACACCATATATTTT. It encodes CASYVPGPGNTIYF.

The genes are TRBV6-5 and TRBJ2-1, with TRBD2 matching 9 bases. The CDR3 loop spans 14 amino acids. Germline V gives CDR1 MNHEY, CDR2 SVGAGI. Trimming at V came to 2 bases and at J to 11 bases, leaving 7 bases not matched to a gene. CDR3 sequence (DNA): TGTGCCAGCAGTTACCGCGGGACTAGCTCTAAGCAGTTCTTC. Encoded protein: CASSYRGTSSKQFF.

The V and J genes are TRBV27 and TRBJ2-3; no clear D. Between the trimmed V and J ends, which lost 4 bases and 1 base, there was a span of 21 bases. The CDR3 has 18 residues. Looked up from germline, CDR1 is MNHEY and CDR2 is SMNVEV (reference sequence). CDR3 sequence (DNA): TGTGCCAGCAGTTCACAAACCGGAATCCCCCTCCGCACAGATACGCAGTATTTT. Translating gives CASSSQTGIPLRTDTQYF.

The gene calls are TRBV28 and TRBJ2-7, with D tentatively TRBD2 (6 bases). V gave up 3 bases and J gave up 6 bases, with 21 bases separating them. Germline V lookup: CDR1 MDHEN, CDR2 SYDVKM. The CDR3 consists of 16 residues. CDR3: CASSFPGGTLRAEQYF. CDR3 DNA sequence: TGTGCCAGCAGTTTCCCCGGCGGGACCCTGAGGGCCGAGCAGTACTTC.

This chain's CDR3 is CASRLIAGTNTGELFF. In DNA, the CDR3 is TGTGCCAGCAGACTCATAGCGGGAACGAACACCGGGGAGCTGTTTTTT. This chain links TRBV7-2 with TRBJ2-2; 8 nucleotides agree with TRBD2. This CDR3 has 16 amino acids. CDR1 SGHTA and CDR2 FQGNSA come from the germline V gene. The trim removed 6 bases at V and 0 bases at J, leaving 6 bases unmatched.

The genes are TRBV5-1 and TRBJ2-7, with a possible D match to TRBD1 (6 bases). Germline V lookup: CDR1 SGHRS, CDR2 YFSETQ. The V end was cut by 2 bases, the J end by 1 base, with 10 bases between. The CDR3 runs to 14 residues. DNA of the CDR3: TGCGCCAGCAGCTTAAACAGGGAGTCCTACGAGCAGTACTTC. Protein sequence: CASSLNRESYEQYF. The variable domain in full, with the rest retrieved from reference TRBV5-1 and TRBJ2-7, is KAGVTQTPRYLIKTRGQQVTLSCSPISGHRSVSWYQQTPGQGLQFLFEYFSETQRNKGNFPGRFSGRQFSNSRSEMNVSTLELGDSALYLCASSLNRESYEQYFGPGTRLTVT.

This clone has a handful of counts. As DNA, the CDR3 is TGTGCCAGTAGTAAGAAGGACAGGAACATGAACACTGAAGCTTTCTTT. This codes for CASSKKDRNMNTEAFF. The rearrangement uses TRBV19 and TRBJ1-1; 7 bases agree with TRBD1. CDR1 and CDR2 from the germline V gene are LNHDA and SQIVND (reference sequence). This CDR3 contains 16 residues. V lost 4 bases and J lost 0; bases outside the gene matches: 8. The variable domain in full, completed from reference TRBV19 and TRBJ1-1, reads DGGITQSPKYLFRKEGQNVTLSCEQNLNHDAMYWYRQDPGQGLRLIYYSQIVNDFQKGDIAEGYSVSREKKESFPLTVTSAQKNPTAFYLCASSKKDRNMNTEAFFGQGTRLTVV.

V usage is TRBV18 and J usage is TRBJ1-5; 9 nucleotides match TRBD1. V shed 2 bases and J 4 bases; nucleotides not matched to a gene: 12. The CDR3 consists of 18 residues. Germline CDR1 and CDR2: KGHSH and LQKENI. Written as DNA, the CDR3 is TGTGCCAGCTCACCATTACCGGGACAGGGATTAGGTAATCAGCCCCAGCATTTT. This encodes CASSPLPGQGLGNQPQHF.

CDR3 sequence: CASSVPHRADTQYF. The CDR3 DNA reads TGTGCCAGCAGCGTACCCCACAGGGCAGATACGCAGTATTTT. The chain has TRBV9 and TRBJ2-3, with D perhaps matching TRBD1 (6 bases). The CDR3 has 14 residues. The V end lost 1 base, the J end lost 4 bases, and 10 bases lay between the germline ends. In germline, CDR1 is SGDLS, CDR2 YYNGEE.

The chain carries TRBV19 and TRBJ2-7, with D possibly matching TRBD2 (5 bases). V lost 4 bases and J lost 0, with 13 bases in between. Germline lookup yields CDR1 LNHDA and CDR2 SQIVND (reference sequence). The CDR3 runs to 15 residues. The CDR3 DNA is TGTGCCAGTAGTACCCAAGCGGAGAGCTCCTACGAGCAGTACTTC. Translation: CASSTQAESSYEQYF.

This sequence joins TRBV7-9 and TRBJ2-3; a weak D match, TRBD2 (5 bases). The CDR3 runs 14 residues. CDR1 and CDR2 from the germline V gene are SEHNR and FQNEAQ (reference sequence). Trimming shortened V by 3 bases and J by 5 bases, and 12 bases separated the two germline ends. CDR3 nucleotide sequence: TGTGCCAGCAGCTTTTCTGCGGCGGGAGATACGCAGTATTTT. Encoded protein: CASSFSAAGDTQYF.